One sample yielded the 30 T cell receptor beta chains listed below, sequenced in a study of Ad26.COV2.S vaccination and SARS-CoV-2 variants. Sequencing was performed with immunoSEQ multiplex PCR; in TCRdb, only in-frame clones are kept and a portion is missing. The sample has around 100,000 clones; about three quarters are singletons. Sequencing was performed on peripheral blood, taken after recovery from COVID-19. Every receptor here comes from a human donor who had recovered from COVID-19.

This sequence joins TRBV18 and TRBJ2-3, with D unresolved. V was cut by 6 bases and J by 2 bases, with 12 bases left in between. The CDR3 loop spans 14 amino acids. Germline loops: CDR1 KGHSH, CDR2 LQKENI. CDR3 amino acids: CASSPDLYTDTQYF. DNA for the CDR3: TGTGCCAGCTCCCCCGACTTGTACACAGATACGCAGTATTTT.

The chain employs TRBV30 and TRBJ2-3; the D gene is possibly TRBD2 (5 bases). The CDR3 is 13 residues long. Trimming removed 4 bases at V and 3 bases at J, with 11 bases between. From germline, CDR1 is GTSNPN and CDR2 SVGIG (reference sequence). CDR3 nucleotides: TGTGCCTGGACGGGGAGAACGACAGATACGCAGTATTTT. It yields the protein CAWTGRTTDTQYF.

For the CDR3, the DNA is TGTGCCAGCATCTCCCCCGGGGGGTGGGACACCGGGGAGCTGTTTTTT. Protein product: CASISPGGWDTGELFF. The V call is TRBV6-6, the J call TRBJ2-2; 7 positions match TRBD2. Germline V gives CDR1 MNHNY, CDR2 SVGAGI (reference sequence). V trimming: 7 bases; J trimming: 3 bases; junction bases outside the gene matches: 11. The CDR3 is made up of 16 amino acids.

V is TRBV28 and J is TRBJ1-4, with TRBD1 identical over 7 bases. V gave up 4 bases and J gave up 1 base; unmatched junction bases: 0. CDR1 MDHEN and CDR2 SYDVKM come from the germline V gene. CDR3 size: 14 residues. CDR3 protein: CASSYRGTNEKLFF. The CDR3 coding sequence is TGTGCCAGCAGTTACAGGGGAACTAATGAAAAACTGTTTTTT.

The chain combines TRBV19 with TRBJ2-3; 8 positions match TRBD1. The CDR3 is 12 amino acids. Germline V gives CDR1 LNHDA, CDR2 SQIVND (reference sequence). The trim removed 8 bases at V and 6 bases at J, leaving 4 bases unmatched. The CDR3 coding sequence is TGTGCCAGTGGACAGGGTGCGGATACGCAGTATTTT. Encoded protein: CASGQGADTQYF.

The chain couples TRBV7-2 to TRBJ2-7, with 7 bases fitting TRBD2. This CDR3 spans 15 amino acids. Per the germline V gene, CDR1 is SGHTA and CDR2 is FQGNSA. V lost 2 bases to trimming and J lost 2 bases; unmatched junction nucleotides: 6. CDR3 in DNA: TGTGCCAGCAGCTTAATTACGGGGGGTACCTACGAGCAGTACTTC. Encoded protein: CASSLITGGTYEQYF.

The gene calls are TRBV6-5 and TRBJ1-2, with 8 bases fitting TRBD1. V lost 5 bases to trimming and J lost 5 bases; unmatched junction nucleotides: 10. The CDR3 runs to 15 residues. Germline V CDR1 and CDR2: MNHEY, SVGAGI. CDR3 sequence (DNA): TGTGCCAGCAGTACCGCCGGGACAGGTGGATATGGCTACACCTTC. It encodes CASSTAGTGGYGYTF.

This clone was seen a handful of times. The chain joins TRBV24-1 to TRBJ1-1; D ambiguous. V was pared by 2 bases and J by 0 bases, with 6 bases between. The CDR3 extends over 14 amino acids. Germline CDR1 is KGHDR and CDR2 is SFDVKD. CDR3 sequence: CATSDSSVNTEAFF. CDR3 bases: TGTGCCACCAGTGATTCTTCGGTGAACACTGAAGCTTTCTTT.

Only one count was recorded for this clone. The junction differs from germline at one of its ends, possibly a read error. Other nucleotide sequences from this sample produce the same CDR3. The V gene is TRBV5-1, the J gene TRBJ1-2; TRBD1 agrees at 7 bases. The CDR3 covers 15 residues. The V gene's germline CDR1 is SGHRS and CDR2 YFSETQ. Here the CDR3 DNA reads TGCGCCAGCAGCTTGGTTGGCAGGGGGGGCGATGGCTACACTTTC. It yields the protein CASSLVGRGGDGYTF.

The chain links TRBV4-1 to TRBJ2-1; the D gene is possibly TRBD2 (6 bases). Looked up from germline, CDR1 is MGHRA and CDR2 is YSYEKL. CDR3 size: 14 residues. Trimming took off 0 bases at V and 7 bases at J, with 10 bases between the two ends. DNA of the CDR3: TGCGCCAGCAGCCAAGATGGAGGGATGAATGAGCAGTTCTTC. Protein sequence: CASSQDGGMNEQFF.

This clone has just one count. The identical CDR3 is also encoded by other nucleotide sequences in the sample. The CDR3 DNA reads TGTGCCAGCAGCGAAGGGGCCCGACCCCGCCAAGAGACCCAGTACTTC. This codes for CASSEGARPRQETQYF. The rearrangement links TRBV9 to TRBJ2-5; TRBD1 might be the D (5 bases). Between the trimmed V and J ends, which lost 3 bases and 1 base, there was a span of 16 bases. The CDR3 is made up of 16 amino acids. CDR1 SGDLS and CDR2 YYNGEE come from the germline V gene.

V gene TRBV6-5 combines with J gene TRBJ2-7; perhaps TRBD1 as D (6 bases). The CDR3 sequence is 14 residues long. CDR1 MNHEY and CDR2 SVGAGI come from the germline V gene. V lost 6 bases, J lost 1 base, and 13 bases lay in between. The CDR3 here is CASRLGQSSYEQYF. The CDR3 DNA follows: TGTGCCAGCAGGCTCGGACAGTCGTCCTACGAGCAGTACTTC.

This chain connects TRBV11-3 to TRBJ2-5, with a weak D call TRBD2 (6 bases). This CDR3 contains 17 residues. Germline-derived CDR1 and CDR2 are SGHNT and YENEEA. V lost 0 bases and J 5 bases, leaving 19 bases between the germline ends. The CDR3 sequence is CASSLDAPGGTRETQYF. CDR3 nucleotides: TGTGCCAGCAGCTTAGATGCCCCTGGGGGGACCAGGGAGACCCAGTACTTC. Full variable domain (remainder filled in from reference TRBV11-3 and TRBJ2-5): EAGVVQSPRYKIIEKKQPVAFWCNPISGHNTLYWYLQNLGQGPELLIRYENEEAVDDSQLPKDRFSAERLKGVDSTLKIQPAELGDSAVYLCASSLDAPGGTRETQYFGPGTRLLVL.

The CDR3 sequence: CAWSHTLISYNEQFF. CDR3 sequence (DNA): TGTGCCTGGAGTCATACACTAATTTCCTACAATGAGCAGTTCTTC. The rearrangement joins TRBV30 to TRBJ2-1; D remains unclear. Germline CDR1 GTSNPN, CDR2 SVGIG (reference sequence). CDR3 size: 15 residues. Trimming took 2 bases from V and 1 from J, leaving 12 bases between them.

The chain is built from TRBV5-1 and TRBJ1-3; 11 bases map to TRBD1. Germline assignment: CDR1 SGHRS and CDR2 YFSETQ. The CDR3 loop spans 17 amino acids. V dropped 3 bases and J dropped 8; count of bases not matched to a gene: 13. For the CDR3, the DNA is TGCGCCAGCAGCTGGACCCCCGGAGGACAGGGGGCGGACACCATATATTTT. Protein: CASSWTPGGQGADTIYF.

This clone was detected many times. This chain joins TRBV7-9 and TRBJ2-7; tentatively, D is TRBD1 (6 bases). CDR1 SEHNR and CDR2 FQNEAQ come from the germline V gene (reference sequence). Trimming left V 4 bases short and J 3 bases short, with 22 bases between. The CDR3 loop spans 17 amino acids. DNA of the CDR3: TGTGCCAGCAGCTCAAACAGCCTGGACAGACGGCACTACGAGCAGTACTTC. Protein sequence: CASSSNSLDRRHYEQYF.

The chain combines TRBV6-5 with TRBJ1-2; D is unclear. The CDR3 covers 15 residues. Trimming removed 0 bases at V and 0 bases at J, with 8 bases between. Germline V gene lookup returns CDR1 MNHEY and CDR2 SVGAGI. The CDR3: CASSYSVGTNYGYTF. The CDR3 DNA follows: TGTGCCAGCAGTTACTCGGTCGGCACTAACTATGGCTACACCTTC.

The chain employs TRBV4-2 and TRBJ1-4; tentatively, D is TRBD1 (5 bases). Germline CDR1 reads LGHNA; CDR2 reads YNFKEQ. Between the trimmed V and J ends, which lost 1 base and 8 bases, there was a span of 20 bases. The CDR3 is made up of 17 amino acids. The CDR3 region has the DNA TGTGCCAGCAGCCAAGCCGGGGGGACCGTTGGGAGGGAAAAACTGTTTTTT. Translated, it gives CASSQAGGTVGREKLFF.

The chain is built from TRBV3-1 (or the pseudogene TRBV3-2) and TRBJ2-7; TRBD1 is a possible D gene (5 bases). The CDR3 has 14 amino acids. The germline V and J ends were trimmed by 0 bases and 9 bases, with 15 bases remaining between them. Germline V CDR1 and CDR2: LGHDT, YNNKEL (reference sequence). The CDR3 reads CASSQESSGNGQYF. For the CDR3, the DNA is TGTGCCAGCAGCCAAGAGTCGTCAGGGAACGGGCAGTACTTC.

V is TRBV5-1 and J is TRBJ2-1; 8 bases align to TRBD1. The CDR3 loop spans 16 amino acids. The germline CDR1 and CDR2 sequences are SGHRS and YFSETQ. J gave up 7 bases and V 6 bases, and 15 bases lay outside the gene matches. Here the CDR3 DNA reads TGCGCCAGCACAACTCAGGGGGCCGTCAATTTTAATGAGCAGTTCTTC. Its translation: CASTTQGAVNFNEQFF.

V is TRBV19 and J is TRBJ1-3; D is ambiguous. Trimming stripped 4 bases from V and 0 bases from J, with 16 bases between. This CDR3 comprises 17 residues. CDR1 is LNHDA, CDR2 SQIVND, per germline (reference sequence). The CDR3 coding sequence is TGTGCCAGTAGTAAAGACGGAGCCTATTTCTCTGGAAACACCATATATTTT. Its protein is CASSKDGAYFSGNTIYF.

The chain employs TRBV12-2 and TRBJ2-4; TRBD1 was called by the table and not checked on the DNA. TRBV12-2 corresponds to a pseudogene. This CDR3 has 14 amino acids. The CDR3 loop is CASRPRDSENIQYF. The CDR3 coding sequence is TGTGCAAGTCGCCCCCGGGACAGCGAAAACATTCAGTACTTC.

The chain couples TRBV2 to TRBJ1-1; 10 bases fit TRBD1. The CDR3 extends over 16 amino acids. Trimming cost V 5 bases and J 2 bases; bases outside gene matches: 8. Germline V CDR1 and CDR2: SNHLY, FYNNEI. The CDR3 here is CASSRMGQGPNTEAFF. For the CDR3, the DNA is TGTGCCAGCAGTAGAATGGGACAGGGGCCCAACACTGAAGCTTTCTTT.

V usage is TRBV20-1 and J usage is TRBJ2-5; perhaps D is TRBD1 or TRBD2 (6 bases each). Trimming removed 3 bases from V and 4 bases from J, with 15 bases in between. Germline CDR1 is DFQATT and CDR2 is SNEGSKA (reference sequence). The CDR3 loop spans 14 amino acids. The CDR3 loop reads CSASVTGAGETQYF. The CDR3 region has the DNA TGCAGTGCTAGTGTGACGGGGGCAGGAGAGACCCAGTACTTC.

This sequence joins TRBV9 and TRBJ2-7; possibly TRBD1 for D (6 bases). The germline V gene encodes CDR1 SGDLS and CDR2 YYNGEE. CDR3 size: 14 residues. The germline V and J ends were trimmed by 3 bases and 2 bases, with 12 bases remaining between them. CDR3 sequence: CASSASGTTYEQYF. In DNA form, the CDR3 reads TGTGCCAGCAGCGCGTCCGGGACAACCTACGAGCAGTACTTC.

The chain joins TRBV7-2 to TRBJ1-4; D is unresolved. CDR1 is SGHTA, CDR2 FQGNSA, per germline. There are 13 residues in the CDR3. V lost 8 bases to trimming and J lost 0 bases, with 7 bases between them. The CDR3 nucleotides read TGTGCCAGCCTCGTTGCAACTAATGAAAAACTGTTTTTT. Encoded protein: CASLVATNEKLFF.

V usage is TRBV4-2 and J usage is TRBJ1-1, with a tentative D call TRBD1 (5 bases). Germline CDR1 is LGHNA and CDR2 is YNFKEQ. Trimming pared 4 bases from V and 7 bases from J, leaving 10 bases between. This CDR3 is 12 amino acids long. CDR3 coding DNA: TGTGCCAGCAGCCCCGGGACGTTTGAAGCTTTCTTT. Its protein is CASSPGTFEAFF.

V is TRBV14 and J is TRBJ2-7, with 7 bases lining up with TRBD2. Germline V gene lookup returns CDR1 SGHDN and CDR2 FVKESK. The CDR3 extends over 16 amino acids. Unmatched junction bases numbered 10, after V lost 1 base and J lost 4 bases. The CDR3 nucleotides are TGTGCCAGCAGCCAAGGAGTCCTTTATAGCGGGTACGAGCAGTACTTC. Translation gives CASSQGVLYSGYEQYF.

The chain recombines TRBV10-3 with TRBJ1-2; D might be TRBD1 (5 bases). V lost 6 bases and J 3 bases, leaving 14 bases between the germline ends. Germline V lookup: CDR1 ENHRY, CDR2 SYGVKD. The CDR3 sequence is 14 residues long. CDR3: CAIRGTRDDYGYTF. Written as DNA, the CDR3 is TGTGCCATCAGGGGCACAAGGGACGACTATGGCTACACCTTC.

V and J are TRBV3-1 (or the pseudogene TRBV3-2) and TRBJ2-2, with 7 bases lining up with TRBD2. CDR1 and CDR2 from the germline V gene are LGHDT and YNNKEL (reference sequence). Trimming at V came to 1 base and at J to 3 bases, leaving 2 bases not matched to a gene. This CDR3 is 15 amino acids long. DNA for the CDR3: TGTGCCAGCAGCCAAGCAGGGAGGGACACCGGGGAGCTGTTTTTT. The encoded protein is CASSQAGRDTGELFF.